This TCR beta chain was sequenced in a study of T cells in Graves' hyperthyroidism and ophthalmopathy. Study-level background: Peripheral blood was secured at the point of initial diagnosis, before any treatment. General study results and limits: Most thyroid-expanded clonotypes above 0.001 were also found in blood.

This clonotype was observed many times. No antigen is known for it. Patients aged 18 to 65 had newly diagnosed hyperthyroidism that had lasted under 2 months. Amplified TCR beta CDR3 regions derived from RNA transcripts. First-round RT-PCR with HTBI primers amplified the TCR CDR3 region. TCRdb ran MiXCR on the multiplex PCR reads and lists one entry per CDR3 protein. This table holds about 290,000 distinct CDR3 sequences, 16% found once. The CDR3 is made up of 13 amino acids. The V gene's germline CDR1 is SGHRS and CDR2 YFSETQ. V was clipped by 5 bases and J by 5 bases, with 12 bases between them. The TCR sequence derives from a man younger than 40 with Graves' hyperthyroidism. This rearrangement joins TRBV5-1 to TRBJ2-3, with D perhaps matching TRBD1 (5 bases). Material: blood. CDR3 nucleotide sequence: TGCGCCAGCAGAAGTCAGGGTCAAGATACGCAGTATTTT. Translating it yields CASRSQGQDTQYF.